Listed below are T cell receptor beta chains from one sample, sequenced in a study of T cells in localized non-small cell lung cancer. Some clones are missing from TCRdb's copy, which holds only in-frame ones; the method was immunoSEQ multiplex PCR. In the table there are more than 2,500 clones, around 18% of which are singletons. Specimen: lung tumor tissue, collected before any cancer treatment. The receptors shown here come from a man between 40 and 70 years old with stage I squamous cell lung carcinoma. Both conserved end residues are part of each CDR3. Fields, in order: clone size, D gene, V gene, J gene, CDR3 DNA, CDR3 protein. The D gene is left open where the match is weak. The size field is filled for only some rows; it gives once, few, many or a size class.

clone_size: few
d_call: NA
v_call: TRBV11-3
j_call: TRBJ2-2
cdr3_nt: TGTGCCAGCAGCCCACGGGTGAACACCGGGGAGCTGTTTTTT
cdr3_aa: CASSPRVNTGELFF

clone_size: few
d_call: TRBD1
v_call: TRBV23-1
j_call: TRBJ1-1
cdr3_nt: TGCGCCAGCAGCCGGGGATTAACAGGGGTGAACACTGAAGCTTTCTTT
cdr3_aa: CASSRGLTGVNTEAFF

clone_size: medium-sized
d_call: NA
v_call: TRBV6-8
j_call: TRBJ1-6
cdr3_nt: TGTGCCAGCAGTCTGAAAGGCGATAATTCACCCCTCCACTTT
cdr3_aa: CASSLKGDNSPLHF

clone_size: NA
d_call: NA
v_call: TRBV28
j_call: TRBJ2-3
cdr3_nt: TGTGCCAGCAGTTTAAGCCCGCAGACAGATACGCAGTATTTT
cdr3_aa: CASSLSPQTDTQYF

clone_size: few
d_call: NA
v_call: TRBV9
j_call: TRBJ1-2
cdr3_nt: TGTGCCAGCACCAAGCTTGGGATAGGGGGTTCGGGCTATGGCTACACCTTC
cdr3_aa: CASTKLGIGGSGYGYTF

clone_size: medium-sized
d_call: TRBD1
v_call: TRBV11-3
j_call: TRBJ2-7
cdr3_nt: TGTGCCAGCAGCCAAGCCGGGACAGGGGCCTACGAGCAGTACTTC
cdr3_aa: CASSQAGTGAYEQYF

clone_size: few
d_call: TRBD1
v_call: TRBV11-3
j_call: TRBJ2-3
cdr3_nt: TGTGCCAGCAGCTTAAGGGACAGCCCCACAGATACGCAGTATTTT
cdr3_aa: CASSLRDSPTDTQYF

clone_size: medium-sized
d_call: TRBD2
v_call: TRBV4-1
j_call: TRBJ2-5
cdr3_nt: TGCGCCAGCACCTATAGCGGGGACCCCCGTGAGACCCAGTACTTC
cdr3_aa: CASTYSGDPRETQYF

clone_size: NA
d_call: TRBD1
v_call: TRBV11-3
j_call: TRBJ1-1
cdr3_nt: TGTGCCAGCAGCTATTCAGGGGGCGGCACTGAAGCTTTCTTT
cdr3_aa: CASSYSGGGTEAFF

clone_size: medium-sized
d_call: NA
v_call: TRBV6-8
j_call: TRBJ2-4
cdr3_nt: TGTGCCAGCAAGCCAGGCGGAGCCAAAAACATTCAGTACTTC
cdr3_aa: CASKPGGAKNIQYF

clone_size: NA
d_call: NA
v_call: TRBV11-3
j_call: TRBJ2-1
cdr3_nt: TGTGCCAGCAGCTTCCTGGGTCCCTACAATGAGCAGTTCTTC
cdr3_aa: CASSFLGPYNEQFF

clone_size: few
d_call: TRBD1
v_call: TRBV19
j_call: TRBJ2-6
cdr3_nt: TGTGCCAGTAGTACTGACAGGGTTGGGGCCAACGTCCTGACTTTC
cdr3_aa: CASSTDRVGANVLTF

clone_size: NA
d_call: NA
v_call: TRBV19
j_call: TRBJ2-7
cdr3_nt: TGTGCCAGTAGTCCCCGACCGACAGGTCGGGCCTACGAGCAGTACTTC
cdr3_aa: CASSPRPTGRAYEQYF

clone_size: few
d_call: TRBD2
v_call: TRBV11-3
j_call: TRBJ2-5
cdr3_nt: TGTGCCAGCAGCTCTTCTAGCGGGGGGGCGCGGGAGACCCAGTACTTC
cdr3_aa: CASSSSSGGARETQYF

clone_size: few
d_call: NA
v_call: TRBV6-8
j_call: TRBJ1-2
cdr3_nt: TGTGCCAGCAGCCCCGGACGGAATATTGGCTACACCTTC
cdr3_aa: CASSPGRNIGYTF

clone_size: NA
d_call: NA
v_call: TRBV19
j_call: TRBJ1-1
cdr3_nt: TGTGCCAGTATCAGTAAAGAGGCAGGGAGGATGAACACTGAAGCTTTCTTT
cdr3_aa: CASISKEAGRMNTEAFF

clone_size: medium-sized
d_call: NA
v_call: TRBV11-3
j_call: TRBJ2-1
cdr3_nt: TGTGCCAGCAGCCTTCTGGACATCTCGTACAATGAGCAGTTCTTC
cdr3_aa: CASSLLDISYNEQFF